Following are 9 T cell receptor beta chains from one sample sequenced in a study of cytomegalovirus exposure and HLA in healthy donors. Assay: immunoSEQ multiplex PCR; the TCRdb copy retains only in-frame clones and omits some. The top ten hold roughly 6% of the sample, which has over 200,000 clones, approximately 87% seen once. What was sequenced was PBMCs. The origin of the receptors is a woman aged 18-29 years in good health and CMV-seronegative.

This chain uses TRBV4-1 with TRBJ2-6; D might be TRBD1 (5 bases). V lost 1 base and J lost 0, with 10 bases in between. Germline V gives CDR1 MGHRA, CDR2 YSYEKL. This CDR3 has 17 residues. The CDR3 DNA is TGCGCCAGCAGCCAAGTAGACAGAAGCTCTGGGGCCAACGTCCTGACTTTC. Its translation is CASSQVDRSSGANVLTF.

This sequence joins TRBV5-6 and TRBJ2-2; 7 nucleotides agree with TRBD2. The germline gives CDR1 SGHDT, CDR2 YYEEEE. With 0 bases clipped from V and 0 bases from J, the junction kept 2 bases outside the gene matches. The CDR3 has 16 residues. The CDR3 nucleotides are TGTGCCAGCAGCTTGGAAGCGGGAACGAACACCGGGGAGCTGTTTTTT. Amino acids: CASSLEAGTNTGELFF. Complete variable domain (other parts from reference TRBV5-6 and TRBJ2-2): DAGVTQSPTHLIKTRGQQVTLRCSPKSGHDTVSWYQQALGQGPQFIFQYYEEEERQRGNFPDRFSGHQFPNYSSELNVNALLLGDSALYLCASSLEAGTNTGELFFGEGSRLTVL.

The rearrangement uses TRBV19 and TRBJ2-1, with D maybe TRBD2 (5 bases). V was cut by 6 bases and J by 10 bases, with 22 bases left in between. The CDR3 runs 15 residues. Germline V gene sequence: CDR1 LNHDA, CDR2 SQIVND (reference sequence). CDR3 sequence: CASRTLSLDSGEQFF. The CDR3 nucleotides read TGTGCCAGTAGGACCCTCTCACTCGACTCGGGGGAGCAGTTCTTC.

The chain uses TRBV5-1 and TRBJ2-2, with TRBD1 matching 8 bases. Germline V gene data show CDR1 as SGHRS and CDR2 as YFSETQ. Trimming took 6 bases from V and 0 from J; bases not matched to a gene: 4. This CDR3 comprises 15 residues. The CDR3 DNA follows: TGCGCCAGCACGGCAGGGGGCACGAACACCGGGGAGCTGTTTTTT. Translating gives CASTAGGTNTGELFF.

In its sample, this clone was seen once. This chain links TRBV7-6 with TRBJ1-3; no definite D call. Germline V gene sequence: CDR1 SGHVS, CDR2 FNYEAQ. V lost 0 bases and J 0 bases, leaving 9 bases between the germline ends. The CDR3 is 16 amino acids. This CDR3 reads CASSLARQHSGNTIYF. CDR3 in DNA: TGTGCCAGCAGCTTAGCAAGGCAGCACTCTGGAAACACCATATATTTT. The full variable domain, with the rest looked up from reference TRBV7-6 and TRBJ1-3, is GAGVSQSPRYKVTKRGQDVALRCDPISGHVSLYWYRQALGQGPEFLTYFNYEAQQDKSGLPNDRFSAERPEGSISTLTIQRTEQRDSAMYRCASSLARQHSGNTIYFGEGSWLTVV.

The rearrangement joins TRBV27 to TRBJ2-6, with D possibly being TRBD2 (6 bases). Trimming removed 3 bases from V and 2 bases from J, with 14 bases in between. Looked up from germline, CDR1 is MNHEY and CDR2 is SMNVEV (reference sequence). The CDR3 runs to 17 residues. Written as DNA, the CDR3 is TGTGCCAGCAGTTTCCGGGACGGGGGTGCTGGGGCCAACGTCCTGACTTTC. Protein sequence: CASSFRDGGAGANVLTF.

This chain links TRBV27 with TRBJ2-3, with a possible D match to TRBD2 (5 bases). The CDR3 length is 14 residues. V was trimmed by 0 bases and J by 1 base, leaving 5 bases between them. Per germline, CDR1 MNHEY and CDR2 SMNVEV (reference sequence). This CDR3 is CASSLSRGTDTQYF. CDR3 DNA: TGTGCCAGCAGTTTATCGAGGGGCACAGATACGCAGTATTTT.

The chain is built from TRBV5-6 and TRBJ2-1; D tentatively fits TRBD1 or TRBD2 (5 bases each). CDR3 size: 15 residues. Germline CDR1 and CDR2: SGHDT and YYEEEE. Trimming removed 1 base at V and 5 bases at J, with 13 bases between. The CDR3 nucleotides are TGTGCCAGCAGCTTGTTGGGGGTAATGGACAATGAGCAGTTCTTC. Translation: CASSLLGVMDNEQFF.

V and J are TRBV5-1 and TRBJ2-2; the match to TRBD1 covers 9 bases. V trimming: 3 bases; J trimming: 0 bases; junction bases outside the gene matches: 12. Per the germline V gene, CDR1 is SGHRS and CDR2 is YFSETQ. CDR3 size: 19 residues. CDR3 in amino acids: CASSSTYRDRVPNTGELFF. The CDR3 DNA reads as TGCGCCAGCAGCTCAACCTACCGGGACAGGGTCCCGAACACCGGGGAGCTGTTTTTT.